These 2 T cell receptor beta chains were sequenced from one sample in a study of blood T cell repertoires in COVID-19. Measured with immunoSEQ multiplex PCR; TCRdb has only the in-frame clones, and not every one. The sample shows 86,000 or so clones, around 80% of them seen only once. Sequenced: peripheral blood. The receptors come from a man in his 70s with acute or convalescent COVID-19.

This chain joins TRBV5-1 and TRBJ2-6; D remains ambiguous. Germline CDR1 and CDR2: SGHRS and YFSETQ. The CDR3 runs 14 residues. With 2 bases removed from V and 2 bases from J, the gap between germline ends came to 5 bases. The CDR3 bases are TGCGCCAGCAGCTTATGGCCTGGGGCCAACGTCCTGACTTTC. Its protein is CASSLWPGANVLTF.

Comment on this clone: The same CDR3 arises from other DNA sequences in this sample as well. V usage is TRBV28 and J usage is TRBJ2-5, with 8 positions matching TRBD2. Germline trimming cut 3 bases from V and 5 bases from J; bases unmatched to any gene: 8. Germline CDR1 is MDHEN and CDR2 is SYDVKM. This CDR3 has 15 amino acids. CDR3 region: CASSFGGGGRETQYF. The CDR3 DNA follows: TGTGCCAGCAGTTTCGGGGGGGGCGGTCGGGAGACCCAGTACTTC.